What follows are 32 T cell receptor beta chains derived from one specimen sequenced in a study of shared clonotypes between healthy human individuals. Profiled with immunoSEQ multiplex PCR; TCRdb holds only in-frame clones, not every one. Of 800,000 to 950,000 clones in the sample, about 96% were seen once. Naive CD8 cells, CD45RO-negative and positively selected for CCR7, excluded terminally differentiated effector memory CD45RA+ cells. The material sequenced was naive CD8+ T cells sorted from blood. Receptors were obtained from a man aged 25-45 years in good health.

CDR3 sequence (DNA): TGCGCCAGCAGTGAGCGGGTGACTAGCGGAACCACAGATACGCAGTATTTT. This translates into CASSERVTSGTTDTQYF. This chain connects TRBV10-1 to TRBJ2-3; 9 bases align to TRBD2. This CDR3 has 17 amino acids. In germline, CDR1 is WNHNN, CDR2 SYGVQD (reference sequence). V was clipped by 2 bases and J by 2 bases; unmatched bases: 8.

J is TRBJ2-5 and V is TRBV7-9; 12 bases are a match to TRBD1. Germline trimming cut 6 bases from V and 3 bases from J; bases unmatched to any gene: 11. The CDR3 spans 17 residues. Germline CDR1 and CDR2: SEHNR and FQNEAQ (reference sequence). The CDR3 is CASSSGQGALRKETQYF. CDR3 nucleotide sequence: TGTGCCAGCAGTTCGGGACAGGGGGCTCTTCGAAAAGAGACCCAGTACTTC.

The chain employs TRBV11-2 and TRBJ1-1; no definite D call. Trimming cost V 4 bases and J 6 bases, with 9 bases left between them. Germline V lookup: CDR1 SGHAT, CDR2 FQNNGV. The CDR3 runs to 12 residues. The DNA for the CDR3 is TGTGCCAGCAGCTACCTGGGCCCTGAAGCTTTCTTT. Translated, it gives CASSYLGPEAFF. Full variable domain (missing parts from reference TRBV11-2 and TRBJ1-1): EAGVAQSPRYKIIEKRQSVAFWCNPISGHATLYWYQQILGQGPKLLIQFQNNGVVDDSQLPKDRFSAERLKGVDSTLKIQPAKLEDSAVYLCASSYLGPEAFFGQGTRLTVV.

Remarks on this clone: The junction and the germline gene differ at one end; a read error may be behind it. CDR3 residues: CASREGTGGNYGYTF. The CDR3 nucleotides are TGTGCCAGCAGGGAAGGAACAGGGGGGAACTATGGCTACACCTTC. The chain has TRBV2 and TRBJ1-2; 8 nucleotides match TRBD1. From germline, CDR1 is SNHLY and CDR2 FYNNEI. The length of the CDR3 is 15 residues.

The CDR3 spells CASSSSIGGLDTQYF. CDR3 sequence (DNA): TGTGCCAGCAGCAGTTCGATAGGGGGCTTAGATACGCAGTATTTT. The chain joins TRBV27 to TRBJ2-3, with TRBD1 identical over 7 bases. CDR1 is MNHEY and CDR2 is SMNVEV in the germline V gene (reference sequence). The junction had 11 bases not matched to a gene; V was cut back by 6 bases and J by 5 bases. The CDR3 loop spans 15 amino acids.

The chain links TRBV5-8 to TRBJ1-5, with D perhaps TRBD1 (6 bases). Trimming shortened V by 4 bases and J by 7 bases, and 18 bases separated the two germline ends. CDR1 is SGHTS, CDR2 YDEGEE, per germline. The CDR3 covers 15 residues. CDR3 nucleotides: TGTGCCAGCAGCCGGAGGGGGGAGTCATGGCAGCCCCAGCATTTT. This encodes CASSRRGESWQPQHF.

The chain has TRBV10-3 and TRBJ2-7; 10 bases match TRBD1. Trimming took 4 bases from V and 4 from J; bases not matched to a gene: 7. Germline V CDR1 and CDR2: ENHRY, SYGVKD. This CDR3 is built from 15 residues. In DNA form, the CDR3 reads TGTGCCATCAGTGCTCAGGACAGGGGGGTATACGAGCAGTACTTC. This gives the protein CAISAQDRGVYEQYF.

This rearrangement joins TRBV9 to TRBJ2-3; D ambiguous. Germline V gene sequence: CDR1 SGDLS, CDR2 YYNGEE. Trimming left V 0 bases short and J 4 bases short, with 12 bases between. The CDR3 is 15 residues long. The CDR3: CASSVATGLADTQYF. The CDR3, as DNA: TGTGCCAGCAGCGTAGCTACGGGCCTCGCAGATACGCAGTATTTT.

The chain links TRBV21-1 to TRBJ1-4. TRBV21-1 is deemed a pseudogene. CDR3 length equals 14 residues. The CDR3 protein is CASSIPGDYEKLFF. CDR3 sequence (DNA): TGTGCCAGCAGCATTCCCGGGGACTATGAAAAACTGTTTTTT.

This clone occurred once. The CDR3: CASEGNSGMYQETQYF. CDR3 sequence (DNA): TGTGCCAGCGAGGGGAATAGCGGGATGTACCAAGAGACCCAGTACTTC. This rearrangement joins TRBV28 to TRBJ2-5; 8 nucleotides line up with TRBD2. CDR1 and CDR2 (germline): MDHEN, SYDVKM. The CDR3 spans 16 residues. Unmatched junction bases numbered 11, after V lost 8 bases and J lost 0 bases.

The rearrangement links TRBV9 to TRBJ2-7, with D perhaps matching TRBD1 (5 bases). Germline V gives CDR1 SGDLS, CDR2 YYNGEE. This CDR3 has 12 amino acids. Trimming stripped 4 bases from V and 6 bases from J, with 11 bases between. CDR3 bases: TGTGCCAGCAGCAGCAGGGTGGGCGAGCAGTACTTC. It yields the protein CASSSRVGEQYF.

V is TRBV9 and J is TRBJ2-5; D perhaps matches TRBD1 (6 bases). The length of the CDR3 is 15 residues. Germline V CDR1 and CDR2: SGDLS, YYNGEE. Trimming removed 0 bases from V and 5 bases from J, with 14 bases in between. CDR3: CASSVGTGIYETQYF. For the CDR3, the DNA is TGTGCCAGCAGCGTAGGAACAGGGATTTATGAGACCCAGTACTTC.

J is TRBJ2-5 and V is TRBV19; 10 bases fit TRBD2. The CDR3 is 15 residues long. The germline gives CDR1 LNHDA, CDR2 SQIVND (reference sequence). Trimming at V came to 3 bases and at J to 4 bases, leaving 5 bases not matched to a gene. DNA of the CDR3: TGTGCCAGTAGTATGGTAGCGGGAGGCGGAGAGACCCAGTACTTC. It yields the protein CASSMVAGGGETQYF.

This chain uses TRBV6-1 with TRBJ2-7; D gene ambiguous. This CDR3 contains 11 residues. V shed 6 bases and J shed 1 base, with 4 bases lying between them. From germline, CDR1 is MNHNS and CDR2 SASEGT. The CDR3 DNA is TGTGCCAGCAGAACGTCCTACGAGCAGTACTTC. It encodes CASRTSYEQYF.

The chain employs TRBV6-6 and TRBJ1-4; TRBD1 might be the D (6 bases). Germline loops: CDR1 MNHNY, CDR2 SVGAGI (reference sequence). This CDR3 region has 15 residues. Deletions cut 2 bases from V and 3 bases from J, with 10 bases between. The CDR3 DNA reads TGTGCCAGCAGTTACATGGACAGAGCTAATGAAAAACTGTTTTTT. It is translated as CASSYMDRANEKLFF.

The CDR3 spells CASPRLASGREPSNEQFF. The CDR3 nucleotides are TGTGCCAGCCCAAGGTTGGCTAGCGGGAGGGAACCTTCCAATGAGCAGTTCTTC. This chain joins TRBV2 and TRBJ2-1, with 12 nucleotides matching TRBD2. Germline CDR1 reads SNHLY; CDR2 reads FYNNEI. J gave up 6 bases and V 8 bases, and 17 bases lay outside the gene matches. The CDR3 is 18 residues long.

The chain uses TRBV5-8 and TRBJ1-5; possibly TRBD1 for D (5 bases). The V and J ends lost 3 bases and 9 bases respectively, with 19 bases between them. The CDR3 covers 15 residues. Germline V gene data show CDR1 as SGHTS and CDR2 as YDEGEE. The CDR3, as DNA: TGTGCCAGCAGCTCACTATTGGGGCCCGTGGGGCCCCAGCATTTT. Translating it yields CASSSLLGPVGPQHF.

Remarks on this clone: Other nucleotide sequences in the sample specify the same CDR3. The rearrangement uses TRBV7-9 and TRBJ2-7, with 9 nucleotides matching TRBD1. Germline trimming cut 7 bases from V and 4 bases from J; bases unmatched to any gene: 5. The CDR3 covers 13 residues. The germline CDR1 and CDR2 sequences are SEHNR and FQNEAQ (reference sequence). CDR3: CASTGTGSYEQYF. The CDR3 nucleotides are TGTGCCAGCACCGGGACAGGGTCTTACGAGCAGTACTTC.

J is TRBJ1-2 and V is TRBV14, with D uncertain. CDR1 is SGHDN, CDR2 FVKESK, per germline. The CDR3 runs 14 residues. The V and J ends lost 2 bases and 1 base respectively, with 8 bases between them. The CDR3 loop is CASSQSPGNYGYTF. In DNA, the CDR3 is TGTGCCAGCAGCCAAAGTCCGGGTAACTATGGCTACACCTTC.

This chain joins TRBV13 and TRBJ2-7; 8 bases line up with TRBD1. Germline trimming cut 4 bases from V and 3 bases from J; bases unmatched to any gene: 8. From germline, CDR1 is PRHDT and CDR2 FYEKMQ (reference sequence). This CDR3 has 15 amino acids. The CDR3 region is CASSSGQGFLYEQYF. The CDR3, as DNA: TGTGCCAGCAGCTCCGGACAGGGTTTTCTCTACGAGCAGTACTTC.

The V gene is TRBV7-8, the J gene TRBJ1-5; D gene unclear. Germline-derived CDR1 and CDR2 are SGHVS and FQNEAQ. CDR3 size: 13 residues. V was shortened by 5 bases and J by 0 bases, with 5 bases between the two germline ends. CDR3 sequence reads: CASSRGSNQPQHF. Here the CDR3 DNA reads TGTGCCAGCAGCCGGGGTAGCAATCAGCCCCAGCATTTT. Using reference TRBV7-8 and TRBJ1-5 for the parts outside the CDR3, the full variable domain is GAGVSQSPRYKVAKRGQDVALRCDPISGHVSLFWYQQALGQGPEFLTYFQNEAQLDKSGLPSDRFFAERPEGSVSTLKIQRTQQEDSAVYLCASSRGSNQPQHFGDGTRLSIL.

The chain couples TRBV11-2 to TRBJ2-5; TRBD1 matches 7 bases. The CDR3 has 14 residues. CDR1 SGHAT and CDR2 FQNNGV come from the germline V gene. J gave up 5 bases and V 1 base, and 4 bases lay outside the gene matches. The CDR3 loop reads CASSLVKGAETQYF. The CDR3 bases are TGTGCCAGCAGCTTAGTTAAGGGGGCGGAGACCCAGTACTTC.

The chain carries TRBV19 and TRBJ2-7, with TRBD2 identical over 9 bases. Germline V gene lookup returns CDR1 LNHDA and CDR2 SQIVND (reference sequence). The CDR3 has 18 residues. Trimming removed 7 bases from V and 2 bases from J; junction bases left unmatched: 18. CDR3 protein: CASTNAYPVGLAPYEQYF. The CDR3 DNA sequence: TGTGCCAGTACCAATGCCTACCCCGTGGGACTAGCACCCTACGAGCAGTACTTC.

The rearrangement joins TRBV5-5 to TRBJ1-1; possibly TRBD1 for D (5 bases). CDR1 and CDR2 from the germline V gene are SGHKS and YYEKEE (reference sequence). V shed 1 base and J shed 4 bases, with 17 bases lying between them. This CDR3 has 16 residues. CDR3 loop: CASSLYYPGKGTEAFF. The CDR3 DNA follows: TGTGCCAGCAGCTTGTATTACCCAGGGAAGGGCACTGAAGCTTTCTTT.

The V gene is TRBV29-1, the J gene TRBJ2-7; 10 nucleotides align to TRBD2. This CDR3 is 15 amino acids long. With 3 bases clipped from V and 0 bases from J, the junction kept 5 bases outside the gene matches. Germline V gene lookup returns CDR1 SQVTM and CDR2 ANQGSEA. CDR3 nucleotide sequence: TGCAGCGTTGAGTGGGCTAGCGGGGGCTCCTACGAGCAGTACTTC. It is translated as CSVEWASGGSYEQYF.

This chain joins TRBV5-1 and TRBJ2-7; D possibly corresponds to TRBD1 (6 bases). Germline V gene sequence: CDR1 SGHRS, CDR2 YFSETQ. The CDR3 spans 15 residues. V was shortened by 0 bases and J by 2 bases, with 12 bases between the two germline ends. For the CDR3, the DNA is TGCGCCAGCAGCTTGGTTGGGGACATAGCCTACGAGCAGTACTTC. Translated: CASSLVGDIAYEQYF.

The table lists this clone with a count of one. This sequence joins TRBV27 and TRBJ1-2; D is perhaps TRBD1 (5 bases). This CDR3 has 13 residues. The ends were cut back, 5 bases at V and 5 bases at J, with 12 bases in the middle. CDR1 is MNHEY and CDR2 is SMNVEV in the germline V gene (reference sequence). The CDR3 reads CASSLGDEYGYTF. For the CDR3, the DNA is TGTGCCAGCAGTCTAGGGGACGAGTATGGCTACACCTTC.

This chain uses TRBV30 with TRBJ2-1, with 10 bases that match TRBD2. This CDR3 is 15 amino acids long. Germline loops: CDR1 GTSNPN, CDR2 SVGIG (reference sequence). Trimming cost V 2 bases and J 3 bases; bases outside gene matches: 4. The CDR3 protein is CAWSWTSGYYNEQFF. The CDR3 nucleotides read TGTGCCTGGAGTTGGACTAGCGGATACTACAATGAGCAGTTCTTC.

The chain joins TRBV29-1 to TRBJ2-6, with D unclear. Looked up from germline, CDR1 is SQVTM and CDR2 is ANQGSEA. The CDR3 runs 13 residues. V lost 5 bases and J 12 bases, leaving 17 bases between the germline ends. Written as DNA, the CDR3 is TGCAGCGTTCGGACGGCCCTAAGTGGCGTCCTGACTTTC. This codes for CSVRTALSGVLTF.

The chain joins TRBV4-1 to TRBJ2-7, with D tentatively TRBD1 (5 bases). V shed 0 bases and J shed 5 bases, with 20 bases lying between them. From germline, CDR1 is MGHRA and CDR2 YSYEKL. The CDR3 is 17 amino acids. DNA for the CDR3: TGCGCCAGCAGCCAAGATCTGCAGCCAGGGATTACGAACGAGCAGTACTTC. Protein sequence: CASSQDLQPGITNEQYF.

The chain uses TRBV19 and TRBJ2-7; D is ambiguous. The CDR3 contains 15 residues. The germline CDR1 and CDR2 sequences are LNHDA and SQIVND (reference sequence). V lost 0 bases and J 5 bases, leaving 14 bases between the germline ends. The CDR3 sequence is CASSIEPGLLDEQYF. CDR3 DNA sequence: TGTGCCAGTAGTATAGAGCCAGGCCTCTTGGACGAGCAGTACTTC.

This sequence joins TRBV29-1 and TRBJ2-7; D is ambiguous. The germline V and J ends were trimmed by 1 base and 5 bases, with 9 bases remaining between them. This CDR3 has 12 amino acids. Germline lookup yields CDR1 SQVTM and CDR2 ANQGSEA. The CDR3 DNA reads TGCAGCGTTGAAGGTCTTGCTGACGAGCAGTACTTC. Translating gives CSVEGLADEQYF.